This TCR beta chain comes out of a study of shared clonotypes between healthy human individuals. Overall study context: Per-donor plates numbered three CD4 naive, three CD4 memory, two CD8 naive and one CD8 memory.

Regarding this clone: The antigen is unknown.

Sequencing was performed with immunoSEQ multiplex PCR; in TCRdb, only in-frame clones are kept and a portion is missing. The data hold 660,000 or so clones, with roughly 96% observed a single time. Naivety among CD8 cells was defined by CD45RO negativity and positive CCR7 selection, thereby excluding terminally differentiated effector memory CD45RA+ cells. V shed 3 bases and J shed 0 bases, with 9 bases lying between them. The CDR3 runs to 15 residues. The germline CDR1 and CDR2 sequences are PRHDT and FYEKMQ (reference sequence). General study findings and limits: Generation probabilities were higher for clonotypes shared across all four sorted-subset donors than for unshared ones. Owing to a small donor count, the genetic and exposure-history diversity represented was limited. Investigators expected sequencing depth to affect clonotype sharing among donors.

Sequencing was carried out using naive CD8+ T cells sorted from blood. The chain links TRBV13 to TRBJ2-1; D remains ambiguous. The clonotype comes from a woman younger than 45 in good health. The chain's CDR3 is CASSFGRSSYNEQFF. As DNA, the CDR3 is TGTGCCAGCAGCTTCGGCAGGAGCTCCTACAATGAGCAGTTCTTC.